These 18 T cell receptor beta chains share one sample of origin, sequenced in a study of identical twins. MiXCR, applied by TCRdb to the 5' RACE reads, yields one record per CDR3 protein. This table has about 460,000 distinct CDR3 sequences, about 14% appearing once. This sample was also put to use in a study of yellow fever vaccine responses in identical twins.

The sample was CD4+ T cells sorted from blood. The origin of the receptors is a woman aged 18-29 years in good health.

As regards this clonotype: The junction departs from germline at one end; a sequencing error may be responsible. The chain uses TRBV7-9 and TRBJ1-5, with a tentative D call TRBD1 (6 bases). Per the germline V gene, CDR1 is SEHNR and CDR2 is FQNEAQ (reference sequence). The CDR3 has 14 amino acids. This CDR3 reads CASSLDGGNQPQQF. CDR3 in DNA: TGTGCCAGCAGCCTGGACGGGGGCAATCAGCCCCAGCAATTT. The entire variable domain, with the rest obtained from reference TRBV7-9 and TRBJ1-5, is as follows: DTGVSQNPRHKITKRGQNVTFRCDPISEHNRLYWYRQTLGQGPEFLTYFQNEAQLEKSRLLSDRFSAERPKGSFSTLEIQRTEQGDSAMYLCASSLDGGNQPQQFGDGTRLSIL.

This clonotype was observed a handful of times. The chain carries TRBV2 and TRBJ2-4, with no clear D. CDR3 size: 10 residues. The germline CDR1 and CDR2 sequences are SNHLY and FYNNEI. CDR3 protein: CVRTENIQYF. The CDR3 bases are TGTGTCAGGACCGAAAACATTCAGTACTTC. Filled out from reference TRBV2 and TRBJ2-4, the complete variable domain reads EPEVTQTPSHQVTQMGQEVILRCVPISNHLYFYWYRQILGQKVEFLVSFYNNEISEKSEIFDDQFSVERPDGSNFTLKIRSTKLEDSAMYFCVRTENIQYFGAGTRLSVL.

This clonotype was seen more than once but under ten times. DNA of the CDR3: TGTGCCAGCAGCTTAATAGCCCTTCGGGACAGATACAATGAGCAGTTCTTC. It specifies CASSLIALRDRYNEQFF. The V call is TRBV7-3, the J call TRBJ2-1; TRBD1 agrees at 7 bases. From germline, CDR1 is SGHTA and CDR2 FQGTGA. V shed 1 base, J shed 4 bases, and the junction held 10 bases outside the gene matches. The CDR3 extends over 17 amino acids.

This chain connects TRBV5-1 to TRBJ2-3; the match to TRBD2 covers 7 bases. From germline, CDR1 is SGHRS and CDR2 YFSETQ. The length of the CDR3 is 18 residues. V dropped 4 bases and J dropped 5; count of bases not matched to a gene: 19. CDR3: CASSRQGDPRERGDTQYF. CDR3 DNA: TGCGCCAGCAGCCGACAAGGGGACCCGCGGGAGCGAGGAGATACGCAGTATTTT.

Many counts were recorded for this clonotype. The chain combines TRBV4-1 with TRBJ2-7; 8 bases line up with TRBD2. This CDR3 comprises 18 residues. The germline V gene has CDR1 MGHRA and CDR2 YSYEKL. The junction had 11 bases not matched to a gene; V was cut back by 0 bases and J by 1 base. The CDR3 nucleotides are TGCGCCAGCAGCCAAGAAGAAGGGTCTAGCGGGTGGTCCTACGAGCAGTACTTC. Translated, it gives CASSQEEGSSGWSYEQYF.

V usage is TRBV4-1 and J usage is TRBJ2-1; 8 bases align to TRBD2. Germline CDR1 and CDR2: MGHRA and YSYEKL. V shed 0 bases, J shed 3 bases, and the junction held 7 bases outside the gene matches. The CDR3 runs to 17 residues. The CDR3 reads CASSQDSGTRLYNEQFF. CDR3 DNA sequence: TGCGCCAGCAGCCAAGACTCCGGGACTAGACTCTACAATGAGCAGTTCTTC.

This clonotype has more than one count but fewer than ten. The chain has TRBV3-1 and TRBJ1-5, with unresolved D. V lost 1 base, J lost 0 bases, and 4 bases lay in between. CDR1 is LGHDT, CDR2 YNNKEL, per germline (reference sequence). The CDR3 has 14 residues. In DNA form, the CDR3 reads TGTGCCAGCAGCCAAGTCTCTAGCAATCAGCCCCAGCATTTT. Translation: CASSQVSSNQPQHF.

CDR3 sequence (DNA): TGCGCCAGCAGCCAAGATATCAGCTACGAGCAGTACTTC. Its protein is CASSQDISYEQYF. V usage is TRBV4-3 and J usage is TRBJ2-7, with D unresolved. The germline V gene encodes CDR1 LGHNA and CDR2 YSLEER. The V gene lost 0 bases and the J gene lost 3 bases, with 6 bases spanning the gap. This CDR3 contains 13 residues.

The chain combines TRBV10-3 with TRBJ2-1; D is perhaps TRBD1 or TRBD2 (7 bases each). The CDR3 is 17 residues long. V was cut by 0 bases and J by 5 bases, with 17 bases left in between. The germline V gene has CDR1 ENHRY and CDR2 SYGVKD. This CDR3 is CAISESRGTAGNNEQFF. The CDR3 DNA is TGTGCCATCAGTGAGTCAAGGGGGACAGCGGGAAACAATGAGCAGTTCTTC.

This clonotype was counted a few times. The gene calls are TRBV12-5 and TRBJ1-2; D is possibly TRBD1 (6 bases). This CDR3 has 15 residues. V was pared by 0 bases and J by 7 bases, with 15 bases between. The germline V gene encodes CDR1 LGHNT and CDR2 FRNRAP. DNA of the CDR3: TGTGCTAGTGGTTTGGTTACAGGGAAGGGAGGTGGCTACACCTTC. It is translated as CASGLVTGKGGGYTF.

This clonotype was recorded a few times. The rearrangement joins TRBV11-2 to TRBJ1-2; D is perhaps TRBD1 (6 bases). V gave up 5 bases and J gave up 4 bases, with 11 bases separating them. The CDR3 contains 13 residues. CDR1 and CDR2 from the germline V gene are SGHAT and FQNNGV. The CDR3 nucleotides are TGTGCCAGCAGCCGACGACAGGTCTATGGCTACACCTTC. Translated, it gives CASSRRQVYGYTF.

This chain connects TRBV7-2 to TRBJ2-3, with D tentatively TRBD1 (8 bases). There are 17 residues in the CDR3. The germline gives CDR1 SGHTA, CDR2 FQGNSA. Trimming took 3 bases from V and 2 from J, leaving 18 bases between them. The CDR3: CASSFVWTGTITDTQYF. DNA of the CDR3: TGTGCCAGCAGCTTTGTATGGACAGGGACTATCACAGATACGCAGTATTTT.

The chain recombines TRBV19 with TRBJ2-3; the D gene is possibly TRBD1 (5 bases). The V and J ends lost 4 bases and 1 base respectively, with 12 bases between them. This CDR3 contains 15 residues. The V gene's germline CDR1 is LNHDA and CDR2 SQIVND (reference sequence). The CDR3, as DNA: TGTGCCAGTAGTAAAGGCATAGGGGGCACAGATACGCAGTATTTT. The encoded protein is CASSKGIGGTDTQYF.

A few counts support this clonotype. The chain links TRBV15 to TRBJ2-7; D assignment may be TRBD1 or TRBD2 (5 bases each). Germline V lookup: CDR1 LNHNV, CDR2 YYDKDF (reference sequence). CDR3 length: 15 amino acids. The V gene lost 1 base and the J gene lost 6 bases, with 16 bases spanning the gap. In nucleotides, the CDR3 is TGTGCCACCAGCAGAGTATTTGGGGGAACAGGCGAGCAGTACTTC. Translated, it gives CATSRVFGGTGEQYF. Combining the CDR3 with reference TRBV15 and TRBJ2-7 gives the whole variable domain DAMVIQNPRYQVTQFGKPVTLSCSQTLNHNVMYWYQQKSSQAPKLLFHYYDKDFNNEADTPDNFQSRRPNTSFCFLDIRSPGLGDTAMYLCATSRVFGGTGEQYFGPGTRLTVT.

A few counts support this clonotype. The V call is TRBV12-3 or TRBV12-4, the J call TRBJ2-7; 10 nucleotides line up with TRBD1. This CDR3 is 12 amino acids long. J was trimmed by 6 bases and V by 7 bases; bases with no gene match: 3. The CDR3 here is CASTRTGGEQYF. The CDR3 DNA reads as TGTGCCAGCACTAGGACAGGGGGCGAGCAGTACTTC.

This clonotype has just a few counts. The chain joins TRBV11-2 to TRBJ2-7; D not resolved. This CDR3 is 13 amino acids long. CDR1 is SGHAT, CDR2 FQNNGV, per germline. The germline V and J ends were trimmed by 5 bases and 1 base, with 9 bases remaining between them. In DNA, the CDR3 is TGTGCCAGCAGCCCCATGATTTCCTACGAGCAGTACTTC. Translation: CASSPMISYEQYF.

This clonotype was seen at least ten times. The V call is TRBV5-1, the J call TRBJ2-5, with TRBD1 identical over 7 bases. Germline V lookup: CDR1 SGHRS, CDR2 YFSETQ. The CDR3 contains 14 residues. The V segment lost 4 bases and the J segment 3 bases; nucleotides outside the gene matches: 6. CDR3: CASSVGQTKETQYF. The CDR3 DNA reads TGCGCCAGCAGCGTGGGACAGACTAAAGAGACCCAGTACTTC.

The V call is TRBV5-1, the J call TRBJ2-3; D gene unclear. Per germline, CDR1 SGHRS and CDR2 YFSETQ. There are 16 residues in the CDR3. Trimming left V 1 base short and J 6 bases short, with 18 bases between. The CDR3 spells CASSLPRMGFSDTQYF. CDR3 DNA sequence: TGCGCCAGCAGCTTGCCCCGTATGGGGTTTTCGGATACGCAGTATTTT.